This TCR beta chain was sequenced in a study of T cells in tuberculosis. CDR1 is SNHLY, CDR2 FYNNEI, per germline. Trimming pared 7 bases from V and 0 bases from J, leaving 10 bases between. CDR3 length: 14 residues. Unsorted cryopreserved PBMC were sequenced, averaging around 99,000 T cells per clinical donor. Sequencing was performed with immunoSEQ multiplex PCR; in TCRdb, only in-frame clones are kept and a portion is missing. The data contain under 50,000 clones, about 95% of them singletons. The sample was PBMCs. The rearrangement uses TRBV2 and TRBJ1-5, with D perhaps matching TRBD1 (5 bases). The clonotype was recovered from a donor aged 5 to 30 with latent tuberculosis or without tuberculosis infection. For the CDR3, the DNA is TGTGCCAGCAATAGGGGAAATAGCAATCAGCCCCAGCATTTT. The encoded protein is CASNRGNSNQPQHF.